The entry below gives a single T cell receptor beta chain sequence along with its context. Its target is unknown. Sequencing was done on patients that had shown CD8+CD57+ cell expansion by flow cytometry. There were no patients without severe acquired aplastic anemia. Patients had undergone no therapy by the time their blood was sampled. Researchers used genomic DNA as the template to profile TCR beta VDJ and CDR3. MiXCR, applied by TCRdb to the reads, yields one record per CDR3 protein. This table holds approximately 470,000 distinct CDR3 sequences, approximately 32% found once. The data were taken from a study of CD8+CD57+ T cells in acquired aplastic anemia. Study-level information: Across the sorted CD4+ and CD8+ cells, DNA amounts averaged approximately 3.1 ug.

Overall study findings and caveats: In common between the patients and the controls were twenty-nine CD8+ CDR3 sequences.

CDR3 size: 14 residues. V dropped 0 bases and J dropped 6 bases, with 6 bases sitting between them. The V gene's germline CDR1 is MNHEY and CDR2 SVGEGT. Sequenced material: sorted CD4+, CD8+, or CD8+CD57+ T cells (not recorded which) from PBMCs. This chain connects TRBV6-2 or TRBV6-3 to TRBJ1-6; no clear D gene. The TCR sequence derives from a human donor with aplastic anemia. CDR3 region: CASSYSAVNSPLHF. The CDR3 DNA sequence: TGTGCCAGCAGTTACTCGGCAGTTAATTCACCCCTCCACTTT.